A selection of T cell receptor beta chains follows, all from one sample in a study of T cells after yellow fever vaccination. TCRdb re-called the 5' RACE reads with MiXCR, one entry per CDR3 protein. The table lists around 600,000 distinct CDR3 sequences, around an eighth of them singletons. This sample comprised PBMCs, obtained on the day of the yellow fever booster vaccination. The receptors were sampled from a young man who received the YFV17D yellow fever vaccine. Each CDR3 is given with its conserved first and last residue. Fields, in order: V gene, D gene, clone size, J gene, CDR3 protein, CDR3 DNA. D genes are given only for firm matches. Expanded clones get a size class; other rows say once, few or many, or leave the size out.

TRBV6-2/TRBV6-3	NA	NA	TRBJ2-5	CASSNPRETQYF	TGTGCCAGCAGCAATCCTAGGGAGACCCAGTACTTC
TRBV7-6	NA	few	TRBJ2-5	CASSWLQNQETQYF	TGTGCCAGCAGCTGGTTACAGAATCAAGAGACCCAGTACTTC
TRBV20-1	TRBD2	NA	TRBJ2-5	CSVAGGETQYF	TGCAGTGTGGCGGGAGGAGAGACCCAGTACTTC
TRBV6-1	NA	many	TRBJ2-3	CAIKRSRTDTQYF	TGTGCCATCAAGCGGAGCCGCACAGATACGCAGTATTTT
TRBV20-1	TRBD1	many	TRBJ1-5	CSATKDRGLGQPQHF	TGCAGTGCTACAAAAGACAGGGGATTGGGGCAGCCCCAGCATTTT
TRBV6-2/TRBV6-3	NA	NA	TRBJ2-2	CASQGVRDTGELFF	TGTGCCAGTCAAGGGGTCCGGGACACCGGGGAGCTGTTTTTT
TRBV7-2	NA	NA	TRBJ2-7	CASSGGSGGYYEQYF	TGTGCCAGCAGCGGGGGCAGTGGCGGATACTACGAGCAGTACTTC
TRBV6-1	NA	NA	TRBJ2-7	CASARDHSYEQYF	TGTGCCAGCGCAAGGGACCACTCCTACGAGCAGTACTTC
TRBV5-1	NA	many	TRBJ2-5	CASTPEPRGSETQYF	TGCGCCAGCACCCCCGAGCCCCGGGGGTCGGAGACCCAGTACTTC
TRBV7-9	NA	NA	TRBJ2-5	CASSFYGLGETQYF	TGTGCCAGCAGCTTTTACGGATTGGGAGAGACCCAGTACTTC
TRBV2	NA	few	TRBJ2-7	CASSVGPAYEQYF	TGTGCCAGCAGTGTTGGGCCAGCCTACGAGCAGTACTTC
TRBV20-1	TRBD1	NA	TRBJ1-3	CSVLDRESGNTIYF	TGCAGTGTTCTAGACAGGGAGTCTGGAAACACCATATATTTT
TRBV20-1	NA	NA	TRBJ1-1	CSARGWRGGEPWDTEAFF	TGCAGTGCTAGAGGCTGGAGGGGGGGTGAGCCTTGGGACACTGAAGCTTTCTTT
TRBV5-1	NA	NA	TRBJ2-3	CASSLYPGTDTQYF	TGCGCCAGCAGCTTGTACCCTGGCACAGATACGCAGTATTTT
TRBV6-1	NA	few	TRBJ2-7	CASSGQGHYEQYF	TGTGCCAGCAGTGGGCAGGGCCACTACGAGCAGTACTTC
TRBV27	NA	NA	TRBJ2-5	CASSLFPGETQYF	TGTGCCAGCAGTTTGTTCCCGGGGGAGACCCAGTACTTC
TRBV12-3/TRBV12-4	TRBD2	few	TRBJ2-7	CASSYGDSGYEQYF	TGTGCCAGCAGTTACGGGGATAGCGGGTACGAGCAGTACTTC
TRBV7-9	NA	NA	TRBJ1-4	CASSFWARGEKLFF	TGTGCCAGCAGCTTTTGGGCACGGGGAGAAAAACTGTTTTTT
TRBV20-1	NA	NA	TRBJ1-1	CSAPRGPLSNTEAFF	TGCAGTGCTCCGAGGGGCCCGCTAAGCAACACTGAAGCTTTCTTT
TRBV18	TRBD1	few	TRBJ1-1	CASSPGQTNTEAFF	TGTGCCAGCTCACCGGGACAGACGAACACTGAAGCTTTCTTT
TRBV20-1	NA	few	TRBJ1-6	CSARVVTVSHSPLHF	TGCAGTGCTAGAGTAGTGACAGTCAGTCATTCACCCCTCCACTTT
TRBV20-1	NA	NA	TRBJ2-7	CSAPRGRGPAYEQYF	TGCAGTGCGCCGAGGGGAAGGGGCCCAGCCTACGAGCAGTACTTC
TRBV20-1	TRBD1	NA	TRBJ2-7	CSAPGTAYEQYF	TGCAGTGCTCCCGGGACAGCATACGAGCAGTACTTC
TRBV12-3/TRBV12-4	TRBD1	few	TRBJ1-2	CASSLQGAVDYGYTF	TGTGCCAGCAGTTTACAGGGGGCGGTTGACTATGGCTACACCTTC
TRBV7-2	NA	many	TRBJ2-7	CASSLTGNEQYF	TGTGCCAGCAGCTTAACCGGGAACGAGCAGTACTTC
TRBV14	NA	few	TRBJ1-5	CASSQGRDQPQHF	TGTGCCAGCAGCCAAGGTCGGGATCAGCCCCAGCATTTT
TRBV28	NA	few	TRBJ2-4	CASSFDSFKNIQYF	TGTGCCAGCAGTTTCGACAGCTTCAAAAACATTCAGTACTTC
TRBV5-1	NA	NA	TRBJ2-2	CASSQTSPRTAGELFF	TGCGCCAGCAGTCAAACTTCGCCGAGGACGGCCGGGGAGCTGTTTTTT
TRBV7-9	TRBD1	few	TRBJ2-1	CASSPQGIRYNEQFF	TGTGCCAGCAGTCCACAGGGGATCCGGTACAATGAGCAGTTCTTC
TRBV9	NA	NA	TRBJ2-2	CASSAIVVAGELFF	TGTGCCAGCAGCGCCATAGTCGTTGCCGGGGAGCTGTTTTTT
TRBV7-6	TRBD2	few	TRBJ2-7	CASSPGRAPEQYF	TGTGCCAGCAGCCCCGGGAGGGCCCCAGAGCAGTACTTC
TRBV6-2/TRBV6-3	NA	many	TRBJ2-4	CASSYSGGTANIQYF	TGTGCCAGCAGTTACTCCGGAGGGACCGCCAACATTCAGTACTTC
TRBV5-1	NA	NA	TRBJ2-3	CASSPGESTDTQYF	TGCGCCAGCAGCCCAGGAGAAAGCACAGATACGCAGTATTTT
TRBV3-1	NA	many	TRBJ2-3	CASSQFVHTQYF	TGTGCCAGCAGCCAATTTGTCCATACGCAGTATTTT
TRBV24-1	TRBD2	few	TRBJ2-3	CATSPGLGGFTDTQYF	TGTGCCACTTCCCCCGGACTAGGCGGATTCACAGATACGCAGTATTTT
TRBV5-1	TRBD2	NA	TRBJ2-3	CASREREGATDTQYF	TGCGCCAGCAGGGAACGGGAGGGAGCCACAGATACGCAGTATTTT
TRBV13	NA	NA	TRBJ2-1	CASGKRGSYNEQFF	TGTGCCAGCGGAAAAAGGGGGAGTTACAATGAGCAGTTCTTC